This T cell receptor (beta chain) was documented in a study of blood T cell repertoires in COVID-19. Study-wide background: The study drew acute and convalescent COVID-19 samples from the United States, Italy and Spain.

The CDR3 runs to 14 residues. The germline gives CDR1 MNHEY, CDR2 SMNVEV (reference sequence). V shed 6 bases, J shed 4 bases, and the junction held 5 bases outside the gene matches. The method was immunoSEQ multiplex PCR; TCRdb's version includes in-frame clones alone and lacks a portion of them. The data contain approximately 210,000 clones, about 84% of them singletons. Participants were aged 18 to 89 years from 20 to 30 US areas. Input material: PBMCs or T cells enriched from blood (not recorded which). The sequence was collected from a man younger than 45 with acute COVID-19. V usage is TRBV27 and J usage is TRBJ1-5; TRBD1 matches at 8 bases. The CDR3 nucleotides are TGTGCCAGCAGGCGTACAGGGGGGAATCAGCCCCAGCATTTT. Its protein product is CASRRTGGNQPQHF.